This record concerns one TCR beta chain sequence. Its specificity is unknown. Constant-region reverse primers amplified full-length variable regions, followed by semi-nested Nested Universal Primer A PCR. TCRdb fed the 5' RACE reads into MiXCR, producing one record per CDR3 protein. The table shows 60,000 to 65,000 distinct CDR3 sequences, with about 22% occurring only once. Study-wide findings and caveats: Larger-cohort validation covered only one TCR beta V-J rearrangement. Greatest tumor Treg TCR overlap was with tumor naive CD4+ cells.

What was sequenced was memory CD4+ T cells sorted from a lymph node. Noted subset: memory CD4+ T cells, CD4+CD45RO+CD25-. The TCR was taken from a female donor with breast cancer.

The CDR3 region is CASSAHEGQMDTEAFF. For the CDR3, the DNA is TGTGCCAGCAGCGCCCACGAAGGCCAAATGGACACTGAAGCTTTCTTT. The chain recombines TRBV9 with TRBJ1-1; unclear D gene. Trimming removed 3 bases from V and 3 bases from J, with 18 bases in between. This CDR3 comprises 16 residues. Germline CDR1 SGDLS, CDR2 YYNGEE.